These 12 T cell receptor beta chains share one sample of origin, sequenced in a study of blood T cell repertoires in COVID-19 (dated by TCRdb to 2018 to 2020). Receptors were amplified or captured by the immunoSEQ multiplex PCR assay. TCRdb obtained this table from immuneACCESS and retained in-frame rearrangements with V and J assigned. These tables miss some clones; where compared with another copy, unresolved V genes account for less than half of the shortfall, and the remainder is unexplained. The sample table records fewer than 300,000 clones; more than 75% of these occur just once. Approximately 9.4% of the sample lies in the top ten. Sample: peripheral blood. The receptor set was obtained from a man aged 35 to 55 who had recovered from COVID-19.

The V and J genes are TRBV15 and TRBJ1-3; D is possibly TRBD1 (6 bases). The CDR3 extends over 15 amino acids. The ends were cut back, 3 bases at V and 0 bases at J, with 9 bases in the middle. The germline V gene encodes CDR1 LNHNV and CDR2 YYDKDF (reference sequence). The CDR3 nucleotides read TGTGCCACCAGCAGGCCACAGGGCTCTGGAAACACCATATATTTT. Translated, it gives CATSRPQGSGNTIYF.

This rearrangement joins TRBV27 to TRBJ2-5, with 8 nucleotides matching TRBD1. This CDR3 is 14 amino acids long. The germline CDR1 and CDR2 sequences are MNHEY and SMNVEV (reference sequence). V gave up 5 bases and J gave up 5 bases; unmatched junction bases: 7. This chain's CDR3 is CASSLDRVGETQYF. CDR3 DNA sequence: TGTGCCAGCAGTCTGGACAGGGTCGGGGAGACCCAGTACTTC.

The chain uses TRBV5-1 and TRBJ2-2; possible D gene TRBD1, 6 bases. Germline V gives CDR1 SGHRS, CDR2 YFSETQ. V gave up 0 bases and J gave up 5 bases, with 8 bases separating them. CDR3 length: 14 amino acids. The CDR3 DNA sequence: TGCGCCAGCAGCTTGGTACAGGGAACCGGGGAGCTGTTTTTT. It codes for CASSLVQGTGELFF.

This chain joins TRBV6-2 or TRBV6-3 and TRBJ2-5; TRBD1 matches at 7 bases. Germline V gene data show CDR1 as MNHEY and CDR2 as SVGEGT. There are 14 residues in the CDR3. V was clipped by 2 bases and J by 7 bases; unmatched bases: 7. CDR3 nucleotides: TGTGCCAGCAGTTACGTCGACAGGGATCGGACCCAGTACTTC. This encodes CASSYVDRDRTQYF.

The J gene is TRBJ1-3, the V gene TRBV7-9; 7 positions match TRBD1. Germline V gives CDR1 SEHNR, CDR2 FQNEAQ (reference sequence). Trimming removed 4 bases from V and 0 bases from J; junction bases left unmatched: 9. CDR3 length equals 17 residues. The CDR3 loop reads CASSSRRTGISGNTIYF. The CDR3 DNA reads as TGTGCCAGCAGCTCACGACGGACAGGAATCTCTGGAAACACCATATATTTT.

The gene calls are TRBV5-1 and TRBJ1-1; D is ambiguous. The germline V gene encodes CDR1 SGHRS and CDR2 YFSETQ. V lost 1 base to trimming and J lost 0 bases, with 7 bases between them. This CDR3 has 14 amino acids. The DNA for the CDR3 is TGCGCCAGCAGCTTGACCCAGGTGAACACTGAAGCTTTCTTT. It codes for CASSLTQVNTEAFF.

V and J are TRBV7-2 and TRBJ2-7; unclear D gene. There are 13 residues in the CDR3. Germline V lookup: CDR1 SGHTA, CDR2 FQGNSA. V lost 8 bases to trimming and J lost 1 base, with 12 bases between them. The CDR3 is CASRGIGSYEQYF. CDR3 DNA: TGTGCCAGCCGCGGTATTGGGTCCTACGAGCAGTACTTC.

The rearrangement links TRBV7-3 to TRBJ1-1; TRBD1 matches at 9 bases. Germline V gene lookup returns CDR1 SGHTA and CDR2 FQGTGA. This CDR3 region has 13 residues. V was clipped by 2 bases and J by 5 bases; unmatched bases: 0. The CDR3 loop reads CASSLGTGTEAFF. The CDR3, as DNA: TGTGCCAGCAGCTTAGGGACAGGGACTGAAGCTTTCTTT.

The gene calls are TRBV7-2 and TRBJ2-3; 9 bases agree with TRBD1. The germline gives CDR1 SGHTA, CDR2 FQGNSA. There are 15 residues in the CDR3. V lost 1 base to trimming and J lost 6 bases; unmatched junction nucleotides: 5. Here the CDR3 DNA reads TGTGCCAGCAGCTTAGACAGGGGGCTACGGGATACGCAGTATTTT. Protein product: CASSLDRGLRDTQYF.

This chain uses TRBV19 with TRBJ2-7, with TRBD2 matching over 8 bases. CDR1 LNHDA and CDR2 SQIVND come from the germline V gene (reference sequence). The CDR3 consists of 15 residues. The J segment lost 2 bases and the V segment lost 5 bases, leaving 8 bases of the junction unmatched. CDR3: CASSAGLGVAYEQYF. As DNA, the CDR3 is TGTGCCAGTAGTGCGGGACTAGGCGTAGCCTACGAGCAGTACTTC.

This rearrangement joins TRBV12-5 to TRBJ1-2, with no clear D. With 0 bases removed from V and 7 bases from J, the gap between germline ends came to 9 bases. The CDR3 loop spans 13 amino acids. The germline V gene encodes CDR1 LGHNT and CDR2 FRNRAP. Here the CDR3 DNA reads TGTGCTAGTGGTTTGGTACGGGGTGGTGGCTACACCTTC. Translated: CASGLVRGGGYTF. The whole variable domain, remainder taken from reference TRBV12-5 and TRBJ1-2, is DARVTQTPRHKVTEMGQEVTMRCQPILGHNTVFWYRQTMMQGLELLAYFRNRAPLDDSGMPKDRFSAEMPDATLATLKIQPSEPRDSAVYFCASGLVRGGGYTFGSGTRLTVV.

The V and J genes are TRBV5-8 and TRBJ2-7; unclear D gene. The CDR3 is 15 residues long. V lost 0 bases and J 0 bases, leaving 10 bases between the germline ends. The germline V gene encodes CDR1 SGHTS and CDR2 YDEGEE. This CDR3 reads CASSLAPGFSYEQYF. CDR3 nucleotides: TGTGCCAGCAGCTTGGCCCCGGGTTTCTCCTACGAGCAGTACTTC.